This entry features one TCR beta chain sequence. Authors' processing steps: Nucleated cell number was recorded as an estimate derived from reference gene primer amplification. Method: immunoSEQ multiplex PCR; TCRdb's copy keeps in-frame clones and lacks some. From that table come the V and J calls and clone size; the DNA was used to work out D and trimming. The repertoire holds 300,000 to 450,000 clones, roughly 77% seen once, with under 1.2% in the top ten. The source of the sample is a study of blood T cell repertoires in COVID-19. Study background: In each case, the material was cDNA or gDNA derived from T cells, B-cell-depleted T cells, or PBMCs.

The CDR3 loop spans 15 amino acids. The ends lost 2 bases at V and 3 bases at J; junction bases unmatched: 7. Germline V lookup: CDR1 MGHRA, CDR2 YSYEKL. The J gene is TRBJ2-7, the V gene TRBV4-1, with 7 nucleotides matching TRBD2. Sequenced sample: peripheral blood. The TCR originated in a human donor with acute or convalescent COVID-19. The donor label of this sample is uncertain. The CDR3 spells CASSQSLAANYEQYF. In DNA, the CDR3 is TGCGCCAGCAGCCAATCCCTAGCGGCCAACTACGAGCAGTACTTC.